One sample yielded the 5 T cell receptor beta chains listed below, sequenced in a study of blood T cell repertoires in COVID-19. Sequencing used immunoSEQ multiplex PCR; TCRdb keeps in-frame clones, though not all of them. The sample includes 350,000 to 450,000 clones, more than 70% of them seen just once. Input material: PBMCs or T cells enriched from blood (not recorded which). The receptors originated from a woman between 18 and 29 years old who had been exposed to COVID-19.

The chain employs TRBV3-1 (or the pseudogene TRBV3-2) and TRBJ2-7, with a possible D match to TRBD2 (5 bases). The ends were cut back, 6 bases at V and 2 bases at J, with 23 bases in the middle. The CDR3 has 17 amino acids. Germline CDR1 is LGHDT and CDR2 is YNNKEL (reference sequence). CDR3 bases: TGTGCCAGCAGTCCCACCCTCGGAGGTCCCCTCACCTACGAGCAGTACTTC. Protein product: CASSPTLGGPLTYEQYF.

This rearrangement joins TRBV3-1 (or the pseudogene TRBV3-2) to TRBJ2-5; D gene uncertain. Germline V lookup: CDR1 LGHDT, CDR2 YNNKEL (reference sequence). V gave up 2 bases and J gave up 5 bases, with 6 bases separating them. The CDR3 covers 12 residues. CDR3 loop: CASSQFGETQYF. DNA for the CDR3: TGTGCCAGCAGCCAATTTGGCGAGACCCAGTACTTC.

The chain carries TRBV7-8 and TRBJ1-4; D gene uncertain. V lost 2 bases, J lost 1 base, and 5 bases lay in between. CDR1 and CDR2 from the germline V gene are SGHVS and FQNEAQ. The CDR3 length is 14 residues. The CDR3 DNA reads TGTGCCAGCAGCTTACAGATAACTAATGAAAAACTGTTTTTT. It yields the protein CASSLQITNEKLFF.

This clone came up once. This chain links TRBV23-1 with TRBJ2-2, with D maybe TRBD1 (5 bases). TRBV23-1 is annotated as an ORF whose role is uncertain. The CDR3 sequence is 18 residues long. Trimming removed 3 bases from V and 3 bases from J, with 20 bases in between. The CDR3 protein is CASSQVTALPTYTGELFF. Here the CDR3 DNA reads TGCGCCAGCAGTCAGGTGACAGCCCTTCCAACGTACACCGGGGAGCTGTTTTTT.

The chain employs TRBV5-1 and TRBJ2-3; 10 nucleotides agree with TRBD2. There are 15 residues in the CDR3. Per germline, CDR1 SGHRS and CDR2 YFSETQ. J gave up 5 bases and V 0 bases, and 3 bases lay outside the gene matches. For the CDR3, the DNA is TGCGCCAGCAGCTTGGGGACTAGCGGCAAAGATACGCAGTATTTT. This encodes CASSLGTSGKDTQYF.